The 15 T cell receptor beta chains given below trace back to one sample, sequenced in a study of CD8 T cells in ankylosing spondylitis. TCRdb re-derived calls from the 5' RACE reads in MiXCR, one entry per CDR3 protein. Among around 120,000 distinct CDR3 sequences, 12% to 15% were seen once, and the ten largest hold approximately 3.1%. Sequencing was performed on blood, either unsorted or a sorted T cell fraction (not recorded which). The origin of the receptors is a female donor with ankylosing spondylitis or in good health (not recorded which).

This sequence joins TRBV7-8 and TRBJ1-5, with D unclear. CDR1 and CDR2 (germline): SGHVS, FQNEAQ. The CDR3 totals 16 residues. V lost 5 bases and J lost 0, with 14 bases in between. The CDR3 loop is CASSRRTDYSNQPQHF. The CDR3 DNA reads as TGTGCCAGCAGCCGTAGGACGGACTATAGCAATCAGCCCCAGCATTTT.

The chain links TRBV28 to TRBJ2-1, with D hard to call. Per germline, CDR1 MDHEN and CDR2 SYDVKM. Trimming removed 3 bases at V and 7 bases at J, with 13 bases between. This CDR3 region has 14 residues. CDR3 in DNA: TGTGCCAGCAGTTTCCACACCGGGCGAAATGAGCAGTTCTTC. This gives the protein CASSFHTGRNEQFF.

This clonotype turned up a few times. The chain carries TRBV20-1 and TRBJ1-1; D remains unclear. CDR3 length: 12 residues. V was trimmed by 3 bases and J by 1 base, leaving 6 bases between them. Germline loops: CDR1 DFQATT, CDR2 SNEGSKA (reference sequence). Here the CDR3 reads CSARTRNTEAFF. In DNA form, the CDR3 reads TGCAGTGCTAGGACCAGGAACACTGAAGCTTTCTTT.

This clonotype was counted between two and nine times. The chain has TRBV12-3 or TRBV12-4 and TRBJ2-1; 14 positions match TRBD2. This CDR3 has 16 residues. V trimming: 5 bases; J trimming: 9 bases; junction bases outside the gene matches: 9. CDR3 loop: CASSRGLAGDRGEQFF. CDR3 coding DNA: TGTGCCAGCAGTAGGGGACTAGCGGGAGATAGGGGTGAGCAGTTCTTC.

This clonotype was detected a few times. The V call is TRBV12-3 or TRBV12-4, the J call TRBJ2-1; TRBD2 matches 8 bases. CDR3 length equals 15 residues. V was clipped by 5 bases and J by 9 bases; unmatched bases: 12. The CDR3 DNA sequence: TGTGCCAGCAGTCCGAGCGGGAGCGCCTCGGGTGAGCAGTTCTTC. Protein product: CASSPSGSASGEQFF.

This clonotype is a singleton in its sample. A read error may be the cause here, since a much bigger clone is one base away. The CDR3 coding sequence is TGCAGTGCTGGGACTAGCGGGGACTACAATGAGCAGTTCTTC. It encodes CSAGTSGDYNEQFF. The rearrangement uses TRBV20-1 and TRBJ2-1, with 13 bases fitting TRBD2. The CDR3 contains 14 residues. Germline CDR1 and CDR2: DFQATT and SNEGSKA (reference sequence). V shed 5 bases, J shed 3 bases, and the junction held 1 base outside the gene matches.

This clonotype was found a few times. The chain employs TRBV7-2 and TRBJ1-5; maybe TRBD1 (6 bases). Trimming took 1 base from V and 3 from J, leaving 10 bases between them. This CDR3 comprises 15 residues. Germline assignment: CDR1 SGHTA and CDR2 FQGNSA. The CDR3 region has the DNA TGTGCCAGCAGCTTAGTTGGACAGATCAATCAGCCCCAGCATTTT. Translation: CASSLVGQINQPQHF.

This clonotype was found many times. This sequence joins TRBV5-1 and TRBJ2-5; D uncertain. Germline V lookup: CDR1 SGHRS, CDR2 YFSETQ. The CDR3 loop spans 15 amino acids. Trimming shortened V by 2 bases and J by 3 bases, and 14 bases separated the two germline ends. The DNA of the CDR3 is TGCGCCAGCAGCTTCCTCGACCCGGTTAAAGAGACCCAGTACTTC. Translation gives CASSFLDPVKETQYF. The variable domain in full, completed from reference TRBV5-1 and TRBJ2-5, reads KAGVTQTPRYLIKTRGQQVTLSCSPISGHRSVSWYQQTPGQGLQFLFEYFSETQRNKGNFPGRFSGRQFSNSRSEMNVSTLELGDSALYLCASSFLDPVKETQYFGPGTRLLVL.

The table lists this clonotype with many counts. This chain joins TRBV5-1 and TRBJ2-3; a possible D gene is TRBD2 (5 bases). Germline-derived CDR1 and CDR2 are SGHRS and YFSETQ. The CDR3 has 14 amino acids. Trimming cost V 3 bases and J 2 bases, with 10 bases left between them. The CDR3 reads CASSSETNTDTQYF. The CDR3, as DNA: TGCGCCAGCAGCTCCGAGACTAACACAGATACGCAGTATTTT.

The chain has TRBV19 and TRBJ1-4; the D is unclear. The V gene's germline CDR1 is LNHDA and CDR2 SQIVND (reference sequence). CDR3 length: 12 amino acids. Deletions cut 6 bases from V and 13 bases from J, with 15 bases between. CDR3 nucleotide sequence: TGTGCCAGTAGGGGTTCGGACCGTCTACTGTTTTTT. It yields the protein CASRGSDRLLFF.

The rearrangement links TRBV5-1 to TRBJ2-3; TRBD2 is a possible D gene (7 bases). This CDR3 is built from 18 residues. V was pared by 7 bases and J by 2 bases, with 26 bases between. Germline-derived CDR1 and CDR2 are SGHRS and YFSETQ. The CDR3 region is CASYGGASVPRPTDTQYF. CDR3 sequence (DNA): TGCGCCAGCTATGGGGGGGCTAGCGTTCCCCGACCCACAGATACGCAGTATTTT.

This clonotype was seen ten or more times. The CDR3 DNA reads TGCGCCAGCAGCTTGGAGGGGGGCCATGATTCACCCCTCCACTTT. Protein product: CASSLEGGHDSPLHF. The chain is built from TRBV5-1 and TRBJ1-6, with D maybe TRBD1 (6 bases). V was cut by 0 bases and J by 8 bases, with 12 bases left in between. The CDR3 sequence is 15 residues long. The germline V gene encodes CDR1 SGHRS and CDR2 YFSETQ.

In this sample, this clonotype turned up a few times. The CDR3 is CASRFGGGTEAFF. In nucleotides, the CDR3 is TGTGCCAGCAGGTTCGGGGGAGGCACTGAAGCTTTCTTT. The chain combines TRBV12-3 or TRBV12-4 with TRBJ1-1, with TRBD1 as a possible D gene (5 bases). V was cut by 6 bases and J by 4 bases, with 12 bases left in between. The CDR3 has 13 residues.

This clonotype appeared many times. The chain carries TRBV6-2 or TRBV6-3 and TRBJ2-1; TRBD2 matches at 7 bases. CDR3 length equals 12 residues. V trimming: 6 bases; J trimming: 5 bases; junction bases outside the gene matches: 1. From germline, CDR1 is MNHEY and CDR2 SVGEGT. DNA for the CDR3: TGTGCCAGCAGGGGACTAAACAATGAGCAGTTCTTC. Protein sequence: CASRGLNNEQFF.

This clonotype appeared a few times. This chain uses TRBV11-3 with TRBJ1-1; D gene unclear. CDR1 is SGHNT and CDR2 is YENEEA in the germline V gene. V was pared by 5 bases and J by 3 bases, with 10 bases between. The CDR3 is made up of 13 amino acids. This CDR3 is CASSQTPDTEAFF. The CDR3 coding sequence is TGTGCCAGCAGCCAAACGCCGGACACTGAAGCTTTCTTT.